These 31 T cell receptor beta chains share one sample of origin, sequenced in a study of vaccination and CD4 T cells after COVID-19 (dated by TCRdb to about 2022). The sample's treatment or condition label is to be understood as: roughly 11-day PBMC culture with coronavirus spike peptide pools or control peptides (ViraFEST assay). Their antigen targets remain unknown. The library was obtained by PCR. TCRdb lists the instrument as Illumina iSeq 100. DNA from cultured CD4+ T cells was subjected to TCR sequencing with the Oncomine TCR Beta short-read assay at the Johns Hopkins FTIC core. TCRdb reprocessing: public reads trimmed at Q25 with fastp, clones called with MiXCR, in-frame beta chains kept. Entries are consolidated by CDR3 protein sequence, retaining the most common genes and DNA. The sample profile shows 15,000 to 20,000 distinct CDR3 sequences; over 40% of them were found once. Together, the top ten hold around 18% of the sample.

The sequenced sample was CD4+ T cells from blood, cultured in vitro, obtained before SARS-CoV-2 vaccination. The source is a human donor who received a COVID-19 vaccine.

This chain links TRBV19 with TRBJ1-1; TRBD1 might be the D (6 bases). The germline gives CDR1 LNHDA, CDR2 SQIVND (reference sequence). The V end lost 6 bases, the J end lost 1 base, and 12 bases lay between the germline ends. The CDR3 sequence is 14 residues long. The CDR3 here is CASSNRDPNTEAFF. The DNA of the CDR3 is TGTGCCAGTAGCAACAGGGACCCGAACACTGAAGCTTTCTTT.

The chain has TRBV5-1 and TRBJ2-3; 11 nucleotides align to TRBD2. V was pared by 7 bases and J by 2 bases, with 3 bases of the junction left unmatched. In germline, CDR1 is SGHRS, CDR2 YFSETQ. The CDR3 extends over 14 amino acids. CDR3 loop: CASLAGGLTDTQYF. The CDR3 DNA reads as TGCGCCAGCCTAGCGGGGGGACTCACAGATACGCAGTATTTT.

V usage is TRBV24-1 and J usage is TRBJ2-1, with TRBD2 matching 12 bases. Germline V lookup: CDR1 KGHDR, CDR2 SFDVKD. The J segment lost 10 bases and the V segment lost 3 bases, leaving 9 bases of the junction unmatched. This CDR3 spans 16 amino acids. The DNA for the CDR3 is TGTGCCACCAGTGATCCCGGGACTAGCGGGCTATGGGAGCAGTTCTTC. Its translation: CATSDPGTSGLWEQFF.

This clonotype was counted between two and nine times. The CDR3: CSASSPTPGQGYGELFF. The CDR3 bases are TGCAGTGCTAGTTCCCCAACCCCGGGACAGGGATACGGGGAGCTGTTTTTT. The chain is built from TRBV20-1 and TRBJ2-2; the match to TRBD1 covers 9 bases. Per germline, CDR1 DFQATT and CDR2 SNEGSKA (reference sequence). V shed 3 bases and J 7 bases; nucleotides not matched to a gene: 15. The CDR3 runs 17 residues.

This chain joins TRBV4-2 and TRBJ2-2; D possibly uses TRBD1 or TRBD2 (5 bases each). CDR3 size: 18 residues. V gave up 0 bases and J gave up 7 bases, with 21 bases separating them. Germline CDR1 reads LGHNA; CDR2 reads YNFKEQ. The CDR3 spells CASSQDEGRLERGGELFF. CDR3 DNA: TGTGCCAGCAGCCAAGACGAGGGGCGGTTGGAACGTGGCGGGGAGCTGTTTTTT.

This clonotype has more than one count but fewer than ten. The gene calls are TRBV30 and TRBJ1-5; unclear D gene. The CDR3 runs to 14 residues. Germline assignment: CDR1 GTSNPN and CDR2 SVGIG (reference sequence). V was pared by 5 bases and J by 5 bases, with 16 bases between. CDR3 DNA sequence: TGTGCCTGGGGGGTTGACGGGGTGTATCAGCCCCAGCATTTT. Translated: CAWGVDGVYQPQHF.

V is TRBV10-3 and J is TRBJ1-2; 8 bases align to TRBD1. V was clipped by 6 bases and J by 0 bases; unmatched bases: 6. This CDR3 has 15 amino acids. From germline, CDR1 is ENHRY and CDR2 SYGVKD. The CDR3 DNA sequence: TGTGCCATCAGGAAGGGACAGGAGACTAACTATGGCTACACCTTC. Its protein is CAIRKGQETNYGYTF.

The chain has TRBV2 and TRBJ2-1; 12 bases agree with TRBD2. The germline V gene encodes CDR1 SNHLY and CDR2 FYNNEI. This CDR3 region has 14 residues. The ends lost 8 bases at V and 9 bases at J; junction bases unmatched: 8. The CDR3: CASQRGLAGLEQFF. CDR3 in DNA: TGTGCCAGCCAGAGAGGACTAGCGGGGCTTGAGCAGTTCTTC.

This chain connects TRBV28 to TRBJ2-7; D remains ambiguous. Trimming removed 2 bases at V and 3 bases at J, with 11 bases between. The germline V gene has CDR1 MDHEN and CDR2 SYDVKM. This CDR3 comprises 14 residues. Here the CDR3 DNA reads TGTGCCAGCAGTTTAAGTGGGCTGCGCTACGAGCAGTACTTC. It is translated as CASSLSGLRYEQYF.

This chain connects TRBV7-9 to TRBJ1-3, with TRBD1 identical over 10 bases. The CDR3 extends over 16 amino acids. With V trimmed by 1 base and J by 4 bases, 4 bases remained unmatched. CDR1 and CDR2 (germline): SEHNR, FQNEAQ (reference sequence). CDR3 DNA sequence: TGTGCCAGCAGCTTAGAAGACAGGGGGCGAGGAAACACCATATATTTT. Protein: CASSLEDRGRGNTIYF.

The table lists this clonotype with a count of one. The chain uses TRBV19 and TRBJ2-3; 11 bases map to TRBD2. The CDR3 has 16 amino acids. With 6 bases clipped from V and 0 bases from J, the junction kept 5 bases outside the gene matches. CDR1 LNHDA and CDR2 SQIVND come from the germline V gene (reference sequence). This CDR3 reads CASSPLAGGSTDTQYF. As DNA, the CDR3 is TGTGCCAGTAGCCCGCTAGCGGGGGGTAGCACAGATACGCAGTATTTT.

This clonotype has a single count. Compared with germline, one end of the junction differs, possibly owing to a read error. This chain connects TRBV24-1 to TRBJ1-1; 9 bases fit TRBD1. The germline gives CDR1 KGHDR, CDR2 SFDVKD. This CDR3 contains 16 residues. The CDR3 region is CTTSDFQDRGNTEAFF. CDR3 coding DNA: TGTACCACCAGTGATTTTCAGGACAGGGGGAACACTGAAGCTTTCTTT.

The rearrangement joins TRBV10-3 to TRBJ2-7; the match to TRBD1 covers 10 bases. Trimming removed 6 bases from V and 7 bases from J; junction bases left unmatched: 6. This CDR3 region has 13 residues. Germline V lookup: CDR1 ENHRY, CDR2 SYGVKD. The CDR3 loop is CAIRGQGPREQYF. CDR3 DNA sequence: TGTGCCATCAGGGGACAGGGGCCGAGAGAGCAGTACTTC.

This chain's CDR3 is CASSLSLSYEQYF. As DNA, the CDR3 is TGCGCCAGCAGCTTGAGTCTTTCCTACGAGCAGTACTTC. The chain recombines TRBV5-1 with TRBJ2-7; D is unresolved. The CDR3 contains 13 residues. The germline V and J ends were trimmed by 1 base and 1 base, with 6 bases remaining between them. CDR1 is SGHRS, CDR2 YFSETQ, per germline. Together with reference TRBV5-1 and TRBJ2-7, the CDR3 gives the full variable domain: KAGVTQTPRYLIKTRGQQVTLSCSPISGHRSVSWYQQTPGQGLQFLFEYFSETQRNKGNFPGRFSGRQFSNSRSEMNVSTLELGDSALYLCASSLSLSYEQYFGPGTRLTVT.

In this sample, this clonotype turned up a few times. V is TRBV18 and J is TRBJ1-1; maybe TRBD1 (5 bases). The CDR3 consists of 14 residues. V dropped 5 bases and J dropped 1 base, with 11 bases sitting between them. CDR1 is KGHSH and CDR2 is LQKENI in the germline V gene. This CDR3 is CASSSRDRNTEAFF. The CDR3 coding sequence is TGTGCCAGCTCATCACGCGACAGGAACACTGAAGCTTTCTTT.

This chain joins TRBV24-1 and TRBJ2-5; 8 bases match TRBD1. CDR3 length equals 15 residues. V dropped 5 bases and J dropped 2; count of bases not matched to a gene: 6. Germline lookup yields CDR1 KGHDR and CDR2 SFDVKD. This CDR3 reads CATSVPGGFQETQYF. Written as DNA, the CDR3 is TGTGCCACCAGTGTCCCAGGGGGCTTTCAAGAGACCCAGTACTTC.

This clonotype was detected only a few times. V usage is TRBV20-1 and J usage is TRBJ2-3, with no clear D. The CDR3 extends over 13 amino acids. V dropped 2 bases and J dropped 4 bases, with 10 bases sitting between them. Germline V CDR1 and CDR2: DFQATT, SNEGSKA (reference sequence). CDR3 region: CSARRDGSDTQYF. CDR3 nucleotides: TGCAGTGCTAGACGAGACGGATCAGATACGCAGTATTTT.

The chain couples TRBV6-1 to TRBJ2-1, with 10 bases lining up with TRBD2. With 8 bases clipped from V and 4 bases from J, the junction kept 2 bases outside the gene matches. Germline V CDR1 and CDR2: MNHNS, SASEGT. The CDR3 totals 13 residues. The CDR3 DNA follows: TGTGCCAGCGGACTAGCGGCTTACAATGAGCAGTTCTTC. It specifies CASGLAAYNEQFF.

The chain couples TRBV12-3 or TRBV12-4 to TRBJ2-7; 7 positions agree with TRBD2. This CDR3 spans 13 amino acids. V dropped 5 bases and J dropped 2; count of bases not matched to a gene: 3. The DNA of the CDR3 is TGTGCCAGCAGTAGACTAGCTACCTACGAGCAGTACTTC. Translated, it gives CASSRLATYEQYF.

The rearrangement links TRBV5-4 to TRBJ1-3; TRBD1 is a possible D gene (5 bases). This CDR3 is built from 15 residues. V gave up 6 bases and J gave up 0 bases, with 13 bases separating them. The germline gives CDR1 SGHNT, CDR2 YYREEE (reference sequence). CDR3 region: CASNRTTRSGNTIYF. CDR3 nucleotides: TGTGCCAGCAACCGGACAACCCGCTCTGGAAACACCATATATTTT.

This clonotype was seen only a few times. The V and J genes are TRBV5-4 and TRBJ2-2, with a weak D call TRBD2 (5 bases). CDR1 and CDR2 from the germline V gene are SGHNT and YYREEE (reference sequence). The CDR3 is made up of 16 amino acids. Trimming pared 3 bases from V and 2 bases from J, leaving 14 bases between. The CDR3 DNA reads as TGTGCCAGCAGCTCGGTCCCGGGATCTAACACCGGGGAGCTGTTTTTT. This encodes CASSSVPGSNTGELFF.

The J gene is TRBJ1-3, the V gene TRBV7-9; D is unresolved. The V and J ends lost 0 bases and 0 bases respectively, with 9 bases between them. CDR1 and CDR2 from the germline V gene are SEHNR and FQNEAQ (reference sequence). The CDR3 spans 16 residues. The CDR3 nucleotides read TGTGCCAGCAGCTTAGCGCGGGGAAACTCTGGAAACACCATATATTTT. Translating it yields CASSLARGNSGNTIYF.

This clonotype was seen only a few times. The rearrangement joins TRBV6-1 to TRBJ1-2; 7 bases map to TRBD1. Per the germline V gene, CDR1 is MNHNS and CDR2 is SASEGT. The CDR3 totals 12 residues. Losses at the gene ends were 5 bases for V and 6 bases for J; bases not matched to a gene: 3. The CDR3 loop reads CASSKQGNGYTF. In nucleotides, the CDR3 is TGTGCCAGCAGTAAACAGGGGAATGGCTACACCTTC.

The rearrangement uses TRBV20-1 and TRBJ1-1; D is perhaps TRBD1 (6 bases). With 3 bases removed from V and 1 base from J, the gap between germline ends came to 15 bases. Germline V gene lookup returns CDR1 DFQATT and CDR2 SNEGSKA (reference sequence). This CDR3 has 15 amino acids. CDR3 DNA sequence: TGCAGTGCTAGTAACCCACAGGGAGCGAACACTGAAGCTTTCTTT. Protein: CSASNPQGANTEAFF.

This clonotype has just a few counts. The CDR3 loop reads CASSQEQAGAEKLFF. The CDR3 region has the DNA TGTGCCAGCAGCCAAGAACAGGCAGGGGCTGAAAAACTGTTTTTT. The chain carries TRBV14 and TRBJ1-4; weak D call: TRBD1 (6 bases). Germline V lookup: CDR1 SGHDN, CDR2 FVKESK. This CDR3 has 15 amino acids. The ends were cut back, 0 bases at V and 7 bases at J, with 12 bases in the middle.

The genes are TRBV6-1 and TRBJ1-2; perhaps TRBD1 as D (6 bases). Between the trimmed V and J ends, which lost 6 bases and 5 bases, there was a span of 16 bases. The germline V gene has CDR1 MNHNS and CDR2 SASEGT. The CDR3 extends over 14 amino acids. The CDR3 loop is CASRPNRVEYGYTF. CDR3 nucleotides: TGTGCCAGCAGACCCAACAGGGTTGAGTATGGCTACACCTTC.

This clonotype was seen a few times. This sequence joins TRBV6-1 and TRBJ1-6; 8 nucleotides agree with TRBD1. J gave up 7 bases and V 5 bases, and 7 bases lay outside the gene matches. Per germline, CDR1 MNHNS and CDR2 SASEGT. The CDR3 extends over 15 amino acids. CDR3 sequence reads: CASSQQRTGNSPLHF. The CDR3 region has the DNA TGTGCCAGCAGTCAACAAAGGACAGGGAATTCACCCCTCCACTTT.

The rearrangement uses TRBV7-2 and TRBJ2-2; TRBD1 aligns across 7 bases. The V and J ends lost 1 base and 4 bases, in that order; junction bases with no gene match: 3. The CDR3 length is 15 residues. In germline, CDR1 is SGHTA, CDR2 FQGNSA. The CDR3 nucleotides read TGTGCCAGCAGCTTAGGACAGGGTGGCACCGGGGAGCTGTTTTTT. Amino acids: CASSLGQGGTGELFF.

This clonotype was seen a handful of times. V and J are TRBV30 and TRBJ2-3; 11 positions match TRBD2. V dropped 3 bases and J dropped 2; count of bases not matched to a gene: 7. This CDR3 region has 16 residues. Germline CDR1 GTSNPN, CDR2 SVGIG (reference sequence). CDR3 amino acids: CAWSPGTSGHTDTQYF. The CDR3 DNA reads TGTGCCTGGAGCCCAGGGACTAGCGGACACACAGATACGCAGTATTTT.

The rearrangement links TRBV19 to TRBJ1-1; 8 nucleotides agree with TRBD1. V shed 5 bases and J 0 bases; nucleotides not matched to a gene: 5. The CDR3 spans 15 residues. Looked up from germline, CDR1 is LNHDA and CDR2 is SQIVND (reference sequence). CDR3 in amino acids: CASSSRDRLNTEAFF. The CDR3 nucleotides are TGTGCCAGTAGTTCCCGGGACAGGCTGAACACTGAAGCTTTCTTT.

The V and J genes are TRBV6-1 and TRBJ2-7; 7 nucleotides align to TRBD1. The CDR3 length is 12 residues. Germline CDR1 reads MNHNS; CDR2 reads SASEGT. The ends lost 9 bases at V and 5 bases at J; junction bases unmatched: 7. The CDR3 DNA is TGTGCCAGTCGACAGGGTTCCCACGAGCAGTACTTC. Protein: CASRQGSHEQYF.